The clone carrying this TCR beta chain was picked up many times. What it binds is not known. The sample belongs to a study of human T cells and chemical hapten exposure. Study summary: Sensitization applied 2% DPC to about 2 cm by about 2 cm of upper inner arm skin.

In the authors' methods: Per-sample TCR counts ranged from about 20,000 to 700,000, median about 98,000. Each CDR3 protein gets one entry after TCRdb re-called the RACE reads with MiXCR. Clone size and V and J calls follow TCRdb, not the original study. The sample holds over 55,000 distinct CDR3 sequences, roughly 12% seen once. Time point: patch test 3, about 24 weeks after DPC sensitization. Sample treatment: therapeutic diphenylcyclopropenone sensitization with weekly scalp DPC. The study's findings and limits: It was expanded TCRs that formed significantly more large CDR3 similarity clusters than controls did. TCRs above 1 in 1000 frequency did not change with DPC sensitization.

Sequencing was performed on whole blood, taken in connection with sensitization to the hapten diphenylcyclopropenone (DPC). This receptor was obtained from a man aged 30-40 years with alopecia areata. Some clones in this sample may be carry-over from other donors' samples.

The DNA for the CDR3 is TGTGCCAGCTCACCAGATCAGGGCAGTCAGCCCCAGCATTTT. It specifies CASSPDQGSQPQHF. This sequence joins TRBV18 and TRBJ1-5; D perhaps matches TRBD1 (5 bases). V was trimmed by 2 bases and J by 6 bases, leaving 11 bases between them. Germline V gene lookup returns CDR1 KGHSH and CDR2 LQKENI. The CDR3 loop spans 14 amino acids.